Presented here are 25 T cell receptor beta chains from one specimen sequenced in a study of shared clonotypes between healthy human individuals. Repertoires were generated with immunoSEQ multiplex PCR, while TCRdb's copy carries only in-frame clones and drops some. The table records more than 450,000 clones, approximately 79% of them present only once. Sequencing was carried out using PBMCs. These TCRs come from a woman aged 40 to 50 in good health. Some clones in this sample may be carry-over from other donors' samples.

The gene calls are TRBV5-1 and TRBJ2-3; D perhaps matches TRBD1 (6 bases). CDR1 and CDR2 from the germline V gene are SGHRS and YFSETQ. Trimming pared 4 bases from V and 0 bases from J, leaving 12 bases between. The length of the CDR3 is 15 residues. CDR3 protein: CASSTSGDSTDTQYF. Here the CDR3 DNA reads TGCGCCAGCAGCACCTCAGGGGATAGCACAGATACGCAGTATTTT.

The chain joins TRBV7-6 to TRBJ2-7; 9 nucleotides agree with TRBD2. Germline V gene data show CDR1 as SGHVS and CDR2 as FNYEAQ. CDR3 size: 16 residues. With 4 bases clipped from V and 1 base from J, the junction kept 8 bases outside the gene matches. The CDR3 DNA reads TGTGCCAGCAGCTCCCCCTGGACTAGCGCTTCCTACGAGCAGTACTTC. Protein sequence: CASSSPWTSASYEQYF.

The chain links TRBV2 to TRBJ1-6; maybe TRBD1 (6 bases). The germline V gene has CDR1 SNHLY and CDR2 FYNNEI. This CDR3 has 14 residues. The V gene lost 4 bases and the J gene lost 10 bases, with 14 bases spanning the gap. The CDR3 region has the DNA TGTGCCAGCAGTGGGGGAGGGGGTTTATCACCCCTCCACTTT. This encodes CASSGGGGLSPLHF.

V is TRBV7-8 and J is TRBJ1-4; a weak D match, TRBD1 (6 bases). CDR3 length: 15 residues. Trimming removed 4 bases at V and 8 bases at J, with 17 bases between. Per the germline V gene, CDR1 is SGHVS and CDR2 is FQNEAQ. The CDR3 DNA follows: TGTGCCAGCAGCTCGACGAGGCAGGGGCGGGAAAAACTGTTTTTT. Amino acid sequence: CASSSTRQGREKLFF.

The chain joins TRBV7-8 to TRBJ2-2; D is possibly TRBD2 (6 bases). V was shortened by 7 bases and J by 5 bases, with 17 bases between the two germline ends. Germline V gene data show CDR1 as SGHVS and CDR2 as FQNEAQ. The CDR3 is 15 residues long. As DNA, the CDR3 is TGTGCCAGCAACCCACGGCGGGAAAGGACCGGGGAGCTGTTTTTT. It codes for CASNPRRERTGELFF.

The chain is built from TRBV2 and TRBJ2-7; no reliable D call. Germline V gene data show CDR1 as SNHLY and CDR2 as FYNNEI. The CDR3 extends over 13 amino acids. The V gene lost 7 bases and the J gene lost 5 bases, with 15 bases spanning the gap. The CDR3 loop is CASTPLPADEQYF. The CDR3 DNA reads TGTGCCAGCACCCCCCTTCCCGCGGACGAGCAGTACTTC.

The chain joins TRBV19 to TRBJ1-2; 7 bases are a match to TRBD1. The CDR3 totals 17 residues. CDR1 and CDR2 (germline): LNHDA, SQIVND (reference sequence). V shed 6 bases and J 0 bases; nucleotides not matched to a gene: 13. In DNA form, the CDR3 reads TGTGCCAGTAGCGCCCTGACAGGGCCCGGGGCTAACTATGGCTACACCTTC. Protein product: CASSALTGPGANYGYTF. The variable domain in full, completed from reference TRBV19 and TRBJ1-2, reads DGGITQSPKYLFRKEGQNVTLSCEQNLNHDAMYWYRQDPGQGLRLIYYSQIVNDFQKGDIAEGYSVSREKKESFPLTVTSAQKNPTAFYLCASSALTGPGANYGYTFGSGTRLTVV.

The V and J genes are TRBV7-6 and TRBJ2-5; 10 nucleotides line up with TRBD1. V trimming: 3 bases; J trimming: 5 bases; junction bases outside the gene matches: 9. This CDR3 is built from 16 residues. Germline V gene lookup returns CDR1 SGHVS and CDR2 FNYEAQ. The CDR3 loop is CASSFIPGQGSETQYF. The CDR3, as DNA: TGTGCCAGCAGCTTTATCCCGGGACAGGGGTCGGAGACCCAGTACTTC.

V and J are TRBV18 and TRBJ2-2; 7 bases agree with TRBD1. This CDR3 has 16 amino acids. After removal of 3 bases from V and 7 bases from J, the junction contained 11 bases not matched to a gene. Germline V CDR1 and CDR2: KGHSH, LQKENI. In DNA form, the CDR3 reads TGTGCCAGCTCACCTCAATCGACAGGGACAGACGGGGAGCTGTTTTTT. Protein product: CASSPQSTGTDGELFF.

CDR3 loop: CSTGTGKIRFF. The DNA of the CDR3 is TGCAGCACAGGGACAGGGAAAATTAGGTTTTTT. The chain combines TRBV29-1 with TRBJ1-4; 9 bases are a match to TRBD1. Germline assignment: CDR1 SQVTM and CDR2 ANQGSEA. V lost 8 bases to trimming and J lost 16 bases; unmatched junction nucleotides: 11. The CDR3 runs to 11 residues.

This clone has a single count. V gene TRBV10-1 combines with J gene TRBJ2-1; the D is unclear. V lost 4 bases, J lost 2 bases, and 6 bases lay in between. CDR1 and CDR2 (germline): WNHNN, SYGVQD (reference sequence). This CDR3 region has 13 residues. CDR3 residues: CASSAAAYNEQFF. CDR3 in DNA: TGCGCCAGCAGTGCGGCCGCCTACAATGAGCAGTTCTTC.

This clone was recorded once. V usage is TRBV6-6 and J usage is TRBJ1-1; 8 nucleotides align to TRBD1. V was pared by 6 bases and J by 3 bases, with 6 bases of the junction left unmatched. CDR1 is MNHNY and CDR2 is SVGAGI in the germline V gene (reference sequence). The CDR3 is 14 amino acids. CDR3 nucleotide sequence: TGTGCCAGCAGAGACAGGGGAGAGGACACTGAAGCTTTCTTT. Translated: CASRDRGEDTEAFF.

There are many counts of this clone. This chain connects TRBV18 to TRBJ2-7; D is unclear. Germline CDR1 reads KGHSH; CDR2 reads LQKENI. V was pared by 3 bases and J by 2 bases, with 11 bases between. The CDR3 extends over 14 amino acids. The CDR3 loop is CASSPGSVTYEQYF. The CDR3, as DNA: TGTGCCAGCTCACCGGGAAGCGTTACCTACGAGCAGTACTTC.

The CDR3 reads CASSSGQSTDTQYF. DNA of the CDR3: TGCGCCAGCAGTTCGGGACAGAGCACAGATACGCAGTATTTT. The rearrangement links TRBV10-1 to TRBJ2-3; 7 bases line up with TRBD1. In germline, CDR1 is WNHNN, CDR2 SYGVQD (reference sequence). The CDR3 covers 14 residues. The J segment lost 0 bases and the V segment lost 5 bases, leaving 2 bases of the junction unmatched.

The V and J genes are TRBV4-1 and TRBJ1-4; maybe TRBD1 (6 bases). This CDR3 contains 13 residues. CDR1 MGHRA and CDR2 YSYEKL come from the germline V gene. Trimming removed 3 bases at V and 7 bases at J, with 9 bases between. The chain's CDR3 is CASSQGALEKLFF. For the CDR3, the DNA is TGCGCCAGCAGCCAGGGGGCGCTTGAAAAACTGTTTTTT.

Comments on this clone: The sample has other DNA sequences that encode this CDR3 too. The chain combines TRBV10-3 with TRBJ2-3; maybe TRBD2 (6 bases). Per the germline V gene, CDR1 is ENHRY and CDR2 is SYGVKD. V lost 2 bases, J lost 3 bases, and 9 bases lay in between. The CDR3 is 14 amino acids. CDR3 residues: CAISEGRGTDTQYF. DNA of the CDR3: TGTGCCATCAGTGAGGGTCGGGGGACAGATACGCAGTATTTT.

The V gene is TRBV21-1, the J gene TRBJ1-3. TRBV21-1 is a pseudogene segment. This CDR3 is 15 amino acids long. CDR3 sequence: CASSIRVLGGNTIYF. CDR3 in DNA: TGTGCCAGCAGCATTAGGGTATTGGGAGGAAACACCATATATTTT.

The chain employs TRBV2 and TRBJ2-7; D perhaps matches TRBD1 (6 bases). The CDR3 has 14 residues. CDR1 and CDR2 from the germline V gene are SNHLY and FYNNEI. The V end was cut by 0 bases, the J end by 7 bases, with 13 bases between. In DNA form, the CDR3 reads TGTGCCAGCAGTGAAGCAGGGGGTAGGCGAGAGCAGTACTTC. Translated, it gives CASSEAGGRREQYF.

The chain carries TRBV5-4 and TRBJ2-3; 9 nucleotides agree with TRBD2. V was pared by 0 bases and J by 0 bases, with 2 bases of the junction left unmatched. The CDR3 runs to 16 residues. Germline assignment: CDR1 SGHNT and CDR2 YYREEE (reference sequence). The DNA of the CDR3 is TGTGCCAGCAGCTTGGCGACTAGCGGAAGCACAGATACGCAGTATTTT. Its translation: CASSLATSGSTDTQYF.

Turning to this clone: This same CDR3 is encoded by further DNA sequences in the sample. The gene calls are TRBV7-2 and TRBJ1-2; possibly TRBD1 for D (5 bases). Trimming left V 1 base short and J 3 bases short, with 6 bases between. CDR3 length equals 13 residues. Per germline, CDR1 SGHTA and CDR2 FQGNSA. The CDR3 DNA is TGTGCCAGCAGCTTAGGCAGGGACTATGGCTACACCTTC. This codes for CASSLGRDYGYTF.

The rearrangement joins TRBV11-3 to TRBJ2-2, with D possibly being TRBD1 (5 bases). V lost 5 bases and J lost 7, with 14 bases in between. CDR1 SGHNT and CDR2 YENEEA come from the germline V gene. CDR3 length equals 14 residues. The CDR3 nucleotides are TGTGCCAGCAGCACCCGACAGTACAGCGGGGAGCTGTTTTTT. Translation gives CASSTRQYSGELFF.

The rearrangement links TRBV30 to TRBJ1-5, with D possibly being TRBD1 (6 bases). Per germline, CDR1 GTSNPN and CDR2 SVGIG (reference sequence). CDR3 length equals 14 residues. The ends were cut back, 3 bases at V and 5 bases at J, with 14 bases in the middle. The CDR3 protein is CAWSLTTGYQPQHF. The CDR3 DNA reads as TGTGCCTGGAGCCTAACGACAGGTTATCAGCCCCAGCATTTT.

This clone was seen just once. This sequence joins TRBV28 and TRBJ1-4; the D is unclear. This CDR3 has 12 residues. The germline gives CDR1 MDHEN, CDR2 SYDVKM. Trimming stripped 5 bases from V and 6 bases from J, with 7 bases between. The CDR3 DNA reads TGTGCCAGCAGTCTACGAGATGAAAAACTGTTTTTT. This encodes CASSLRDEKLFF.

The chain recombines TRBV4-1 with TRBJ2-7, with 13 nucleotides matching TRBD2. Losses at the gene ends were 1 base for V and 9 bases for J; bases not matched to a gene: 9. Germline assignment: CDR1 MGHRA and CDR2 YSYEKL. This CDR3 has 16 residues. CDR3 loop: CASSQVPGLAGTGQYF. CDR3 nucleotide sequence: TGCGCCAGCAGCCAAGTTCCGGGACTAGCGGGGACAGGGCAGTACTTC.

This chain uses TRBV5-1 with TRBJ1-1; D not resolved. The V end was cut by 2 bases, the J end by 1 base, with 6 bases between. Per the germline V gene, CDR1 is SGHRS and CDR2 is YFSETQ. The CDR3 runs to 13 residues. CDR3 sequence (DNA): TGCGCCAGCAGCTTCGCACCGAACACTGAAGCTTTCTTT. It codes for CASSFAPNTEAFF.